This T cell receptor beta chain was retrieved from a study of blood T cell repertoires in COVID-19. For the study at large: Whether acute or convalescent, the COVID-19 samples came from the United States, Italy and Spain. Sample material is recorded as cDNA or gDNA derived from T cells, B-cell-depleted T cells, or PBMCs.

Per the original data handling: Amplification with reference gene primers provided the estimates of nucleated cell counts. The data were produced by immunoSEQ multiplex PCR, yet TCRdb's version contains in-frame clones alone and is incomplete. That table gives V, J and clone size, and the DNA gave D and trimming. The table includes approximately 59,000 clones, more than 80% detected once. With 5 bases removed from V and 2 bases from J, the gap between germline ends came to 13 bases. This CDR3 is 14 amino acids long. Germline V lookup: CDR1 MNHEY, CDR2 SMNVEV (reference sequence). This sequence originates from a human donor in a cohort sampled during active COVID-19. The chain joins TRBV27 to TRBJ2-7; possibly TRBD2 for D (6 bases). Source material: peripheral blood. The CDR3: CASSPGGVPYEQYF. DNA for the CDR3: TGTGCCAGCAGTCCCGGGGGAGTACCCTACGAGCAGTACTTC.